This TCR beta chain comes out of a study of shared clonotypes between healthy human individuals. CDR3 length equals 13 residues. CDR1 is SQVTM, CDR2 ANQGSEA, per germline. V shed 7 bases and J shed 6 bases, with 16 bases lying between them. Only in-frame clones appear in the TCRdb table, and some are missing; sequencing was by immunoSEQ multiplex PCR. The data contain some 2.4 million clones, 90% to 95% of them singletons. The sample was naive CD4+ T cells from PBMCs. Subset described: CD45RA+ positively selected. The chain has TRBV29-1 and TRBJ2-1; D is tentatively TRBD1 or TRBD2 (7 bases each). This TCR came from a man between 18 and 35 years old in good health. Some clones in this sample may be carry-over from other donors' samples. CDR3 bases: TGCAGCGGGGGGGGACAGCTTTCCAATGAGCAGTTCTTC. Amino acid sequence: CSGGGQLSNEQFF.